This T cell receptor (beta chain) was observed in a study of T-cell reconstitution after alpha-beta-depleted transplantation in children. A TCRbeta library incorporating unique molecular identifiers was prepared. From the PCR reads, TCRdb called clonotypes with MiXCR, one entry per CDR3 protein. The data contain about 270,000 distinct CDR3 sequences, 9.9% of them seen just once; the ten biggest clones take up roughly 9.1%. Germline V lookup: CDR1 SGHVS, CDR2 FNYEAQ. This CDR3 contains 14 residues. This clonotype was observed at least ten times. One end of the junction does not line up with germline, which may come from a read error.

The TCR sequence derives from a human donor who donated a stem cell graft to a child with SCID. This chain links TRBV7-6 with TRBJ2-1; D may be TRBD2 (6 bases). This material consisted of PBMCs from the stem cell graft donor, taken from the stem cell graft. Here the CDR3 DNA reads TGTGCCAGCAGCCCGCGGGACTCCGACAATGAGCAGTTCTTC. Its protein is CASSPRDSDNEQFF.